This T cell receptor beta chain was profiled in a study of T cells in Graves' hyperthyroidism and ophthalmopathy (dated by TCRdb to between 2018 and 2021). Turning to the overall study: Peripheral blood was sampled at the time of initial diagnosis, prior to any treatment. To identify TCR V-J signatures that set the groups apart, the researchers used a discovery cohort of 100 or so patients, made up of around 42 with Graves' ophthalmopathy and 55 to 65 with stable Graves' hyperthyroidism. Thyroid tissue and blood T-cell repertoires from six Graves' hyperthyroidism patients were also compared in the study. TCR Vbeta CDR3 sequencing of 120 to 150 peripheral blood samples (under 45 ophthalmopathy, 70 to 85 hyperthyroidism and some 17 progressor patients) is reported in the paper. After blood sampling, hyperthyroidism patients were treated with methimazole at a starting dose of 30 mg daily, and ophthalmopathy patients were treated with high-dose intravenous methylprednisolone. Prospective prediction of ophthalmopathy was tested in an independent validation cohort of about 19 hyperthyroidism patients and 15 to 17 patients who later progressed to ophthalmopathy. For training and testing, the 100 or so patients in the discovery cohort were randomly divided in a 7:3 ratio. The study at large found these results: No statistical method was used to fix the sample size in advance, and group allocation was not hidden from the investigators. Most expanded thyroid clonotypes (frequency above 0.001) were also detected in blood, suggesting blood repertoires may reflect thyroid immune responses. In validation, the model predicted progression to ophthalmopathy with approximately 70% sensitivity and 72.22% specificity, a median of 6.5 months before onset. In cross-validation, a model built on a 13 V-J signature told ophthalmopathy apart from stable hyperthyroidism with approximately 90% sensitivity and about 81% specificity, and in testing the same model reached 80%/75%.

CDR3 length: 15 amino acids, cysteine to phenylalanine. Only the CDR3 part of the read is kept: 45 bases, read in frame from the first base. Here V drops 5 bases and J drops 0 bases, and the junction holds 5 bases not matched to any gene. CDR1 MNHNS and CDR2 SASEGT were looked up in the germline V gene. The TCR beta CDR3 regions were amplified from the RNA transcripts. For the first round of RT-PCR on the TCR CDR3, the HTBI primer set was used together with the Qiagen OneStep RT-PCR kit. Libraries were constructed in a second round of multiplex PCR, after which size selection and purification were performed. Sequencing of the libraries was done on an Illumina HiSeq2000 using paired-end 100 bp reads. The published analysis was carried out like this. SOAPnuke was used to process the raw data, with reads discarded if the reads contained adapters or uncalled bases, had a mean Phred below 15, or lacked an exact constant-primer or identifier match. COPE v1.2.5 was used to merge the high-quality paired reads, and each unique nucleotide sequence was defined as a clonotype. Clonotypes were aligned to IMGT TRBV, TRBD and TRBJ reference segments using MiTCR v1.1. Only V-J combinations with frequency above 0.0001, covering about 99% of repertoires, were analysed. A TCS score was defined as the ratio of F50 (clonal expansion) to E x V (chaos), with BLOSUM62-based TCRdist applied between CDR3 peptides within each V-J. Welch's t-statistics and random forest reduced some 510 V-J features to 10 to 15, which were used in a naive Bayes classifier (R e1071). The public sequencing data were trimmed at Q25 with fastp and processed into clonotypes with MiXCR by TCRdb, which kept only in-frame beta chains. Rows are combined by CDR3 protein, so each entry shows the most common genes and DNA. TCRdb's processing, not the authors', yielded these V and J calls. A total of about 560,000 distinct CDR3 sequences appear in this sample, 16% of them only once. Clones ranked in the top ten supply 15% to 20% of the sample.

In this sample, this clonotype turned up many times. What this receptor recognizes is not known. No base quality information exists; no much larger clone differs at one position. Stable Graves' hyperthyroidism was defined as no progression to ophthalmopathy during 18 months of follow-up. The hyperthyroidism patients were between 18 and 65 years old and newly diagnosed, with a disease duration of less than 2 months. Patients with uncontrolled infections, other autoimmune diseases, pregnancy or lactation were excluded. Clinical symptoms, serum thyroxine and TRAb, thyroid ultrasound, and orbital computed tomography formed the basis for the diagnoses. PBMCs were isolated from approximately 10 ml of fresh peripheral blood by Ficoll-Paque density gradient centrifugation. Total RNA was extracted with Trizol reagent, and quality was checked on an Agilent 2100 Bioanalyzer.

The sequencing input was blood. This receptor chain uses TRBV6-1 and TRBJ2-5, and 8 junctional nucleotides match TRBD1. The receptor was isolated from a woman younger than 30 with Graves' hyperthyroidism. The CDR3 region has the sequence CASSRTGSYQETQYF. The DNA reads as follows: TGTGCCAGCAGTCGGACAGGGTCCTACCAAGAGACCCAGTACTTC.